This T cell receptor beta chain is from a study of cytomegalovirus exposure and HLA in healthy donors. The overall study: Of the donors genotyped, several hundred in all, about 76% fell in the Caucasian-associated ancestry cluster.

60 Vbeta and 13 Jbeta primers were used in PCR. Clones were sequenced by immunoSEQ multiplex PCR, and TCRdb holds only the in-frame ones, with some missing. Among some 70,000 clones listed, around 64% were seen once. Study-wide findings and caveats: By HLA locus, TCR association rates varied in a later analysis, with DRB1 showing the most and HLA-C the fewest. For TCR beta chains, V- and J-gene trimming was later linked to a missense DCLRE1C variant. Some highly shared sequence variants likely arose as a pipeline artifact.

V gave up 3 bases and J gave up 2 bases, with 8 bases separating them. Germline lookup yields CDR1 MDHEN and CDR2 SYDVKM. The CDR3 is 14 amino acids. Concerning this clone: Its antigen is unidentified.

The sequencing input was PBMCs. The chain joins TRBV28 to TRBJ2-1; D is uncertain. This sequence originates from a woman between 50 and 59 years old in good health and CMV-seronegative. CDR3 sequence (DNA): TGTGCCAGCAGTTTGGCGGATGCCTACAATGAGCAGTTCTTC. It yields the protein CASSLADAYNEQFF.